This entry lists 8 T cell receptor beta chains sequenced from one sample in a study of OX40 agonist ivuxolimab in advanced cancers. Some clones are missing from TCRdb's copy, which holds only in-frame ones; the method was immunoSEQ multiplex PCR. The sample lists over 50,000 clones, around nine tenths occurring once. The material was CD4+ or CD8+ T cells sorted from blood, obtained in a trial of the OX40 agonist ivuxolimab. These receptors were obtained from an adult with an advanced solid tumor such as melanoma, head and neck, liver or kidney cancer.

The rearrangement joins TRBV6-5 to TRBJ2-1; 11 nucleotides match TRBD2. Trimming removed 6 bases from V and 5 bases from J; junction bases left unmatched: 6. The CDR3 has 15 residues. Germline V gives CDR1 MNHEY, CDR2 SVGAGI. The CDR3 here is CASSRLLAGDNEQFF. CDR3 DNA sequence: TGTGCCAGCAGCAGACTACTAGCGGGGGACAATGAGCAGTTCTTC.

J is TRBJ2-2 and V is TRBV6-5, with TRBD1 matching 7 bases. V was pared by 6 bases and J by 5 bases, with 9 bases of the junction left unmatched. This CDR3 is 15 amino acids long. CDR1 and CDR2 from the germline V gene are MNHEY and SVGAGI. DNA for the CDR3: TGTGCCAGCAGCCCAGAGGGGGCGAGAACCGGGGAGCTGTTTTTT. This encodes CASSPEGARTGELFF.

The rearrangement uses TRBV28 and TRBJ1-2, with 9 bases lining up with TRBD1. CDR3 length equals 15 residues. The ends lost 5 bases at V and 5 bases at J; junction bases unmatched: 9. Germline V lookup: CDR1 MDHEN, CDR2 SYDVKM. As DNA, the CDR3 is TGTGCCAGCAGTGACGACAGGGGGGAGGGTTATGGCTACACCTTC. It is translated as CASSDDRGEGYGYTF.

V gene TRBV15 combines with J gene TRBJ1-6; D call uncertain. Germline CDR1 and CDR2: LNHNV and YYDKDF (reference sequence). V lost 0 bases and J lost 7, with 10 bases in between. The CDR3 runs to 15 residues. DNA of the CDR3: TGTGCCACCAGCAGAGATGTCGGAGTCAATTCACCCCTCCACTTT. It encodes CATSRDVGVNSPLHF.

The chain employs TRBV6-6 and TRBJ2-3, with 7 bases lining up with TRBD1. The CDR3 covers 14 residues. The ends lost 6 bases at V and 4 bases at J; junction bases unmatched: 7. Germline loops: CDR1 MNHNY, CDR2 SVGAGI (reference sequence). This CDR3 reads CASRADRVPDTQYF. The CDR3 coding sequence is TGTGCCAGCAGAGCAGACAGGGTCCCAGATACGCAGTATTTT.

The genes are TRBV10-3 and TRBJ2-1, with 12 bases that match TRBD2. CDR1 and CDR2 (germline): ENHRY, SYGVKD. The CDR3 is made up of 17 amino acids. The trim removed 6 bases at V and 2 bases at J, leaving 8 bases unmatched. The CDR3 is CAIRGTSGPVTYNEQFF. The CDR3 DNA sequence: TGTGCCATCAGGGGGACTAGCGGGCCGGTAACCTACAATGAGCAGTTCTTC.

This clone was seen once. This chain uses TRBV29-1 with TRBJ2-5; TRBD2 agrees at 8 bases. This CDR3 is 13 amino acids long. The V and J ends lost 6 bases and 7 bases, in that order; junction bases with no gene match: 10. Germline V CDR1 and CDR2: SQVTM, ANQGSEA. The CDR3 DNA reads TGCAGCGTATTCTCGGGGGGGGACGGGACCCAGTACTTC. Protein: CSVFSGGDGTQYF.

The chain carries TRBV28 and TRBJ2-5; D is undetermined. The DNA end is a closer match to TRBJ2-7, so the J assignment may be wrong. The CDR3 extends over 14 amino acids. The germline V gene has CDR1 MDHEN and CDR2 SYDVKM. The CDR3, as DNA: TGTGCCAGCAGTTTCTTCGCGGACTCCTACGAGCAGTACTTC. It encodes CASSFFADSYEQYF.